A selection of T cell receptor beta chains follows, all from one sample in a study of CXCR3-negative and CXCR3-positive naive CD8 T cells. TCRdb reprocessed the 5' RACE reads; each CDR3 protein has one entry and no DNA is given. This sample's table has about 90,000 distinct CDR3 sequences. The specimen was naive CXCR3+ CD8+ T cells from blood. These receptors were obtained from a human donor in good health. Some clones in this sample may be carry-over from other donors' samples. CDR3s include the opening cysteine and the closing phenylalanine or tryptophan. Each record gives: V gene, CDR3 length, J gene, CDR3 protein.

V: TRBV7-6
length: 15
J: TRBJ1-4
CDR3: CASSQRWGENEKLFF

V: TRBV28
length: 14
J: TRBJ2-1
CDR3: CASRSRDGYNEQFF

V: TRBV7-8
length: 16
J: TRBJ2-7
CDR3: CASSPTGAGTFYEQYF

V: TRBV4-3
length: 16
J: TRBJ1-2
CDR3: CASSQGASMDGYGYTF

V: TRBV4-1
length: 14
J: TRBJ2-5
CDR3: CASSQEGREETQYF

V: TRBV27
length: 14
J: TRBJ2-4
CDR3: CASSSWLAKNIQYF

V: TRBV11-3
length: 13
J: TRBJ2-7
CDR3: CASSSRLGYEQYF

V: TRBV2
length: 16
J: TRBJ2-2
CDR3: CASSPEREPLGGELFF

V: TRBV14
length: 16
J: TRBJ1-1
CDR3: CASSQDLGRMNTEAFF

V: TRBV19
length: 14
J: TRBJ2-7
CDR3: CASSIFDRGNEQYF

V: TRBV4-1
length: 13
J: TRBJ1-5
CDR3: CASSRQINQPQHF

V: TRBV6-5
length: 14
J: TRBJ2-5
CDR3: CASSYAEEGETQYF

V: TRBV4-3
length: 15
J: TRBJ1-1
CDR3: CASSQVAGAATEAFF

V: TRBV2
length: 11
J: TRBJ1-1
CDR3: CASNFRVEAFF

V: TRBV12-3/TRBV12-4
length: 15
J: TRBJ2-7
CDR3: CASSYGGRGLYEQYF

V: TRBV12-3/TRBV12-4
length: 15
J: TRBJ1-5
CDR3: CASSLANFRSQPQHF

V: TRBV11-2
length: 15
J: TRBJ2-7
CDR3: CASSLVPDSTHEQYF

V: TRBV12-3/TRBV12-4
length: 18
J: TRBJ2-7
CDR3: CASSPAGTSGRSSYEQYF

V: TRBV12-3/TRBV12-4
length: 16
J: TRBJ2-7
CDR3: CASSLTTGFSSYEQYF

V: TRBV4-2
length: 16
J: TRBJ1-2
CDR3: CASSPQGQGAPYGYTF

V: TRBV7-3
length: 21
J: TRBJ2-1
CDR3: CASSYNREGQETSGTYNEQFF

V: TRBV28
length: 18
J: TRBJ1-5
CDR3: CASSLYGSAGASNQPQHF

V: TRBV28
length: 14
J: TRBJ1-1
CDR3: CASSFGVVNTEAFF

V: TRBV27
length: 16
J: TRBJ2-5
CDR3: CASSPLDKWAQETQYF

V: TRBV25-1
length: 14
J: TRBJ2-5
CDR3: CASSEQGLQETQYF

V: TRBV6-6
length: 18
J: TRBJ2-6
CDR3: CASSWRTGPVSGANVLTF

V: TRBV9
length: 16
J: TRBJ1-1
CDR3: CASSEGADLGGTEAFF

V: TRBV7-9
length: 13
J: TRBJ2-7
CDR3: CASSFQREEEQYF

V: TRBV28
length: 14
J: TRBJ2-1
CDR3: CASSFVSPWNEQFF

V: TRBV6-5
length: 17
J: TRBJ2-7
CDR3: CAGSPSFGESATYEQYF

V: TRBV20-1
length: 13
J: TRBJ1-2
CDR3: CSARDREAYGYTF

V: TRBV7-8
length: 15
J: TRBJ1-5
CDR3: CASSLDALGNQPQHF

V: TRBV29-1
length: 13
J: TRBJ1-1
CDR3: CSVLTAMNTEAFF